The 9 T cell receptor beta chains presented below share a single source sample, sequenced in a study of control samples from healthy donors and cancer patients. Profiled with immunoSEQ multiplex PCR; TCRdb holds only in-frame clones, not every one. This sample has 5,600 or so clones, with roughly 81% found just once. Sequenced sample: formalin-fixed, paraffin-embedded tissue. The source of these receptors is a female donor with lung cancer.

This sequence joins TRBV9 and TRBJ2-7; the D is unclear. Trimming removed 3 bases from V and 4 bases from J, with 17 bases in between. Germline V CDR1 and CDR2: SGDLS, YYNGEE. The CDR3 totals 15 residues. CDR3 region: CASSASDGKNYEQYF. In nucleotides, the CDR3 is TGTGCCAGCAGCGCATCGGACGGTAAAAATTACGAGCAGTACTTC.

The rearrangement links TRBV3-1 (or the pseudogene TRBV3-2) to TRBJ2-1; 9 nucleotides agree with TRBD2. The CDR3 is 15 amino acids. Trimming took 5 bases from V and 5 from J; bases not matched to a gene: 7. The germline gives CDR1 LGHDT, CDR2 YNNKEL (reference sequence). The chain's CDR3 is CASSKLAGLDNEQFF. For the CDR3, the DNA is TGTGCCAGCAGCAAGCTAGCGGGACTTGACAATGAGCAGTTCTTC.

V is TRBV15 and J is TRBJ2-1; 9 bases are a match to TRBD2. This CDR3 spans 19 amino acids. Unmatched junction bases numbered 10, after V lost 0 bases and J lost 1 base. Germline V lookup: CDR1 LNHNV, CDR2 YYDKDF (reference sequence). The CDR3 reads CATSRDGRGGIKSYNEQFF. CDR3 nucleotides: TGTGCCACCAGCAGAGATGGGCGGGGGGGCATAAAGTCCTACAATGAGCAGTTCTTC.

This chain links TRBV6-2 or TRBV6-3 with TRBJ2-5, with 8 bases identical to TRBD2. Germline CDR1 and CDR2: MNHEY and SVGEGT. Germline trimming cut 0 bases from V and 2 bases from J; bases unmatched to any gene: 8. The CDR3 has 17 residues. The CDR3 DNA reads as TGTGCCAGCAGTTACTCGAGCGGGGGAGGGGTACAAGAGACCCAGTACTTC. This codes for CASSYSSGGGVQETQYF.

This chain links TRBV7-6 with TRBJ2-2; D call uncertain. Germline-derived CDR1 and CDR2 are SGHVS and FNYEAQ. The CDR3 sequence is 13 residues long. Deletions cut 3 bases from V and 8 bases from J, with 10 bases between. The CDR3 DNA follows: TGTGCCAGCAGCTTGCTGAAGACTGGGGAGCTGTTTTTT. It specifies CASSLLKTGELFF. The whole variable domain, filled in from reference TRBV7-6 and TRBJ2-2, reads GAGVSQSPRYKVTKRGQDVALRCDPISGHVSLYWYRQALGQGPEFLTYFNYEAQQDKSGLPNDRFSAERPEGSISTLTIQRTEQRDSAMYRCASSLLKTGELFFGEGSRLTVL.

The chain uses TRBV6-5 and TRBJ1-1, with D uncertain. Germline V lookup: CDR1 MNHEY, CDR2 SVGAGI. V was cut by 0 bases and J by 3 bases, with 5 bases left in between. This CDR3 spans 13 amino acids. The CDR3 DNA sequence: TGTGCCAGCAGTTACTCGAGTTACACTGAAGCTTTCTTT. Its protein is CASSYSSYTEAFF.

The genes are TRBV5-4 and TRBJ2-2, with 7 bases aligning to TRBD2. The germline CDR1 and CDR2 sequences are SGHNT and YYREEE (reference sequence). V lost 0 bases and J lost 7; bases outside the gene matches: 6. This CDR3 is 15 amino acids long. The CDR3 coding sequence is TGTGCCAGCAGCTTGGCGGGGGGTCAGCGCGGGGAGCTGTTTTTT. It codes for CASSLAGGQRGELFF.

The CDR3 is CASSYSIEGGSLYEQFF. Written as DNA, the CDR3 is TGTGCCAGCAGTTACTCGATAGAGGGGGGTAGTTTATACGAGCAGTTCTTC. The chain has TRBV6-2 or TRBV6-3 and TRBJ2-1, with D perhaps given as TRBD1 or TRBD2 (6 bases each). V was pared by 0 bases and J by 10 bases, with 22 bases between. CDR3 length: 17 residues. Germline V gene lookup returns CDR1 MNHEY and CDR2 SVGEGT.

This sequence joins TRBV7-2 and TRBJ2-7, with TRBD1 as a possible D gene (6 bases). The germline gives CDR1 SGHTA, CDR2 FQGNSA. There are 17 residues in the CDR3. V was trimmed by 1 base and J by 4 bases, leaving 20 bases between them. The CDR3 DNA is TGTGCCAGCAGCTTAGTTCTCTCGTCAGGGGAGAGGTACGAGCAGTACTTC. The encoded protein is CASSLVLSSGERYEQYF.